These 28 T cell receptor beta chains were sequenced from one sample in a study of human T cells and chemical hapten exposure (dated by TCRdb to the early 2020s). Library construction relied on RACE. Instrument on record: NextSeq 500. The public reads were run again by TCRdb, first through fastp at Q25 and then through MiXCR, and only productive beta chains were kept. Every CDR3 protein is listed once, alongside the most common genes and DNA of its rows. The sample data list about 160,000 distinct CDR3 sequences, and about 30% of these were observed just once. Jointly, the top ten make up about 2.1% of the sample. In light of the paper, this sample's time point label describes: patch test 3, about 24 weeks after DPC sensitization. The treatment or condition label, as the study defines it: therapeutic diphenylcyclopropenone sensitization with weekly scalp DPC. The sample was whole blood, taken in connection with sensitization to the hapten diphenylcyclopropenone (DPC). These receptors were obtained from a woman aged 18-29 years with alopecia areata. Some clones in this sample may be carry-over from other donors' samples.

The chain has TRBV20-1 and TRBJ2-2; TRBD1 matches 8 bases. Trimming cost V 6 bases and J 7 bases; bases outside gene matches: 7. This CDR3 has 13 residues. In germline, CDR1 is DFQATT, CDR2 SNEGSKA (reference sequence). The DNA of the CDR3 is TGCAGTGCACGGACAGGGAGAGGCGGGGAGCTGTTTTTT. It encodes CSARTGRGGELFF.

This clonotype has a handful of counts. V gene TRBV28 combines with J gene TRBJ1-6; D perhaps matches TRBD1 (5 bases). The length of the CDR3 is 17 residues. The germline CDR1 and CDR2 sequences are MDHEN and SYDVKM. With 5 bases removed from V and 0 bases from J, the gap between germline ends came to 14 bases. CDR3 in DNA: TGTGCCAGCAGTCCCTACTCAGGGAGCTCCTATAATTCACCCCTCCACTTT. It encodes CASSPYSGSSYNSPLHF. The variable domain in full, completed from reference TRBV28 and TRBJ1-6, reads DVKVTQSSRYLVKRTGEKVFLECVQDMDHENMFWYRQDPGLGLRLIYFSYDVKMKEKGDIPEGYSVSREKKERFSLILESASTNQTSMYLCASSPYSGSSYNSPLHFGNGTRLTVT.

CDR3 bases: TGTGCCAGCAGCACAGGGGCTCCTAACTATGGCTACACCTTC. Encoded protein: CASSTGAPNYGYTF. The genes are TRBV7-9 and TRBJ1-2; 7 bases line up with TRBD1. V shed 5 bases, J shed 0 bases, and the junction held 3 bases outside the gene matches. The CDR3 extends over 14 amino acids. Germline CDR1 is SEHNR and CDR2 is FQNEAQ (reference sequence).

This chain joins TRBV14 and TRBJ2-7; TRBD1 is a possible D gene (6 bases). Germline V lookup: CDR1 SGHDN, CDR2 FVKESK. The V and J ends lost 4 bases and 9 bases respectively, with 13 bases between them. The CDR3 covers 12 residues. The chain's CDR3 is CASSPQGLVQYF. The CDR3 nucleotides read TGTGCCAGCAGCCCTCAGGGGCTGGTGCAGTACTTC.

The chain is built from TRBV29-1 and TRBJ2-2, with unresolved D. The V end was cut by 6 bases, the J end by 7 bases, with 9 bases between. The CDR3 runs to 11 residues. CDR1 and CDR2 from the germline V gene are SQVTM and ANQGSEA. CDR3 sequence reads: CSVLLLGELFF. CDR3 nucleotides: TGCAGCGTACTGCTCCTCGGGGAGCTGTTTTTT.

This clonotype showed up just a few times. V is TRBV9 and J is TRBJ1-6; no firm D call. CDR3 length: 15 residues. V lost 0 bases and J lost 7, with 11 bases in between. Per the germline V gene, CDR1 is SGDLS and CDR2 is YYNGEE. The CDR3 is CASSVDHHRNSPLHF. The CDR3 nucleotides are TGTGCCAGCAGCGTAGACCACCACAGAAATTCACCCCTCCACTTT.

The CDR3 protein is CAILSGRVVLVNEQFF. CDR3 sequence (DNA): TGTGCCATCCTGAGCGGGAGAGTGGTTTTGGTTAATGAGCAGTTCTTC. This chain joins TRBV10-3 and TRBJ2-1; 8 bases line up with TRBD2. Germline values: CDR1 ENHRY, CDR2 SYGVKD. The V segment lost 8 bases and the J segment 7 bases; nucleotides outside the gene matches: 16. The CDR3 totals 16 residues.

The chain uses TRBV6-5 and TRBJ1-1; D uncertain. Per germline, CDR1 MNHEY and CDR2 SVGAGI. The CDR3 has 13 residues. Trimming removed 7 bases at V and 2 bases at J, with 11 bases between. CDR3 DNA sequence: TGTGCCAGCAAAACGGGCCTTAACACTGAAGCTTTCTTT. Protein sequence: CASKTGLNTEAFF.

The chain uses TRBV5-1 and TRBJ1-1; possible D gene TRBD1, 6 bases. V lost 7 bases, J lost 1 base, and 11 bases lay in between. This CDR3 is 13 amino acids long. The germline V gene encodes CDR1 SGHRS and CDR2 YFSETQ. CDR3 bases: TGCGCCAGCGGCAACAGGGAGAACACTGAAGCTTTCTTT. Translating it yields CASGNRENTEAFF.

A single count supports this clonotype. CDR3 DNA sequence: TGTGCCAGCACCGCCGGGGGTTTGAGAGGGAGTAACGCAGATACGCAGTATTTT. It codes for CASTAGGLRGSNADTQYF. The gene calls are TRBV11-2 and TRBJ2-3, with D maybe TRBD2 (6 bases). Germline values: CDR1 SGHAT, CDR2 FQNNGV. Between the trimmed V and J ends, which lost 7 bases and 4 bases, there was a span of 27 bases. The CDR3 runs to 18 residues.

This clonotype occurred a few times. This chain uses TRBV7-2 with TRBJ2-7; 13 bases are a match to TRBD2. This CDR3 is 15 amino acids long. The V segment lost 4 bases and the J segment 6 bases; nucleotides outside the gene matches: 6. Germline V gene lookup returns CDR1 SGHTA and CDR2 FQGNSA. The chain's CDR3 is CASSSQRLAGGEQYF. The CDR3 nucleotides read TGTGCCAGCAGCTCCCAGAGACTAGCGGGGGGCGAGCAGTACTTC.

This clonotype was recorded at least ten times. The chain joins TRBV7-2 to TRBJ2-6; D uncertain. The germline V gene has CDR1 SGHTA and CDR2 FQGNSA. The length of the CDR3 is 13 residues. Trimming pared 5 bases from V and 0 bases from J, leaving 2 bases between. The CDR3 sequence: CASSPSGANVLTF. DNA of the CDR3: TGTGCCAGCAGCCCCTCTGGGGCCAACGTCCTGACTTTC.

This clonotype was seen more than once but under ten times. This chain links TRBV11-2 with TRBJ2-4; 7 nucleotides agree with TRBD2. The CDR3 runs to 19 residues. J lost 1 base, V lost 1 base, and 13 bases had no gene match. CDR1 is SGHAT and CDR2 is FQNNGV in the germline V gene. DNA for the CDR3: TGTGCCAGCAGCTTAGCGTTCGGCAGCTCCGGGGGGGCCAAAAACATTCAGTACTTC. Translated, it gives CASSLAFGSSGGAKNIQYF.

The chain links TRBV10-2 to TRBJ1-4; 9 bases match TRBD1. CDR1 and CDR2 from the germline V gene are WSHSY and SAAADI. This CDR3 region has 14 residues. Trimming cost V 3 bases and J 8 bases; bases outside gene matches: 4. The CDR3 spells CASSDGTGSEKLFF. Written as DNA, the CDR3 is TGCGCCAGCAGTGATGGGACAGGGTCCGAAAAACTGTTTTTT.

The chain has TRBV4-1 and TRBJ1-6; TRBD1 matches 8 bases. J gave up 5 bases and V 1 base, and 7 bases lay outside the gene matches. Germline V gene sequence: CDR1 MGHRA, CDR2 YSYEKL. The CDR3 runs 17 residues. The CDR3 DNA follows: TGCGCCAGCAGCCAAGGGCAGGACAGGGCGGATAATTCACCCCTCCACTTT. Its protein product is CASSQGQDRADNSPLHF.

V and J are TRBV10-3 and TRBJ2-5; D is ambiguous. The CDR3 spans 15 residues. Trimming stripped 0 bases from V and 5 bases from J, with 13 bases between. Per the germline V gene, CDR1 is ENHRY and CDR2 is SYGVKD. The CDR3, as DNA: TGTGCCATCAGTGAGTCGAGATTCCGGATCGAGACCCAGTACTTC. Protein product: CAISESRFRIETQYF.

The gene calls are TRBV6-5 and TRBJ1-1, with D possibly TRBD1 on 5 matching bases. The CDR3 has 13 residues. V lost 4 bases to trimming and J lost 5 bases, with 11 bases between them. Germline-derived CDR1 and CDR2 are MNHEY and SVGAGI. The CDR3 sequence: CASSSQGPTEAFF. The CDR3 DNA reads TGTGCCAGCAGTTCCCAGGGCCCAACTGAAGCTTTCTTT.

This clonotype came up a few times. The chain joins TRBV24-1 to TRBJ1-1; D remains ambiguous. This CDR3 contains 13 residues. Trimming removed 6 bases from V and 3 bases from J, with 10 bases in between. Germline CDR1 and CDR2: KGHDR and SFDVKD. In DNA, the CDR3 is TGTGCCACCAGTAAGGGCGAGTACACTGAAGCTTTCTTT. Translation: CATSKGEYTEAFF.

V and J are TRBV5-1 and TRBJ2-1; D possibly corresponds to TRBD2 (5 bases). The V end lost 1 base, the J end lost 4 bases, and 12 bases lay between the germline ends. The CDR3 is 15 amino acids. CDR1 SGHRS and CDR2 YFSETQ come from the germline V gene. The CDR3 bases are TGCGCCAGCAGCTTGCGTTGGACGGGATACAATGAGCAGTTCTTC. Translated: CASSLRWTGYNEQFF.

This clonotype has a handful of counts. The V and J genes are TRBV5-1 and TRBJ2-3; 8 nucleotides agree with TRBD2. Germline loops: CDR1 SGHRS, CDR2 YFSETQ. The CDR3 extends over 14 amino acids. The ends lost 5 bases at V and 2 bases at J; junction bases unmatched: 4. The CDR3: CASRLADNTDTQYF. The DNA of the CDR3 is TGCGCCAGCAGACTAGCGGATAACACAGATACGCAGTATTTT.

This clonotype occurred once. V is TRBV5-1 and J is TRBJ2-7; a weak D match, TRBD2 (5 bases). Per germline, CDR1 SGHRS and CDR2 YFSETQ. V was trimmed by 0 bases and J by 3 bases, leaving 10 bases between them. The CDR3 spans 14 residues. The CDR3 region has the DNA TGCGCCAGCAGCTTGGCACCTGACTACTACGAGCAGTACTTC. Protein: CASSLAPDYYEQYF.

Concerning this clonotype itself: Sequence at one end of the junction differs from germline and may be a read error. The chain joins TRBV10-3 to TRBJ2-1, with D unresolved. The CDR3 contains 12 residues. Germline loops: CDR1 ENHRY, CDR2 SYGVKD. Here the CDR3 reads CAISESYNEQLF. The CDR3 DNA sequence: TGTGCCATCAGTGAGTCTTACAATGAGCAGCTCTTC.

J is TRBJ2-1 and V is TRBV4-1, with D unresolved. The germline gives CDR1 MGHRA, CDR2 YSYEKL. V was cut by 4 bases and J by 7 bases, with 17 bases left in between. The CDR3 length is 15 residues. In nucleotides, the CDR3 is TGCGCCAGCAGCCCCGCCCTGGATGGTGGGAATGAGCAGTTCTTC. As protein: CASSPALDGGNEQFF.

V gene TRBV6-2 or TRBV6-3 combines with J gene TRBJ1-1, with D possibly being TRBD1 (5 bases). Between the trimmed V and J ends, which lost 7 bases and 0 bases, there was a span of 12 bases. CDR3 length: 14 amino acids. Germline CDR1 MNHEY, CDR2 SVGEGT. CDR3 sequence reads: CASTLWGVNTEAFF. CDR3 coding DNA: TGTGCCAGCACTCTATGGGGGGTGAACACTGAAGCTTTCTTT.

The rearrangement joins TRBV11-2 to TRBJ2-1; D remains ambiguous. The CDR3 is 13 amino acids. Germline-derived CDR1 and CDR2 are SGHAT and FQNNGV. Trimming cost V 1 base and J 9 bases, with 10 bases left between them. CDR3 nucleotide sequence: TGTGCCAGCAGCTTAGTTGCGGTTGGTGAGCAGTTCTTC. The encoded protein is CASSLVAVGEQFF.

This clonotype was observed a few times. The J gene is TRBJ1-4, the V gene TRBV4-3, with D uncertain. Trimming took 4 bases from V and 0 from J, leaving 9 bases between them. Germline CDR1 reads LGHNA; CDR2 reads YSLEER. The CDR3 has 15 amino acids. CDR3 in amino acids: CASSPRWATNEKLFF. As DNA, the CDR3 is TGCGCCAGCAGCCCCCGTTGGGCAACTAATGAAAAACTGTTTTTT.

This clonotype was picked up a small number of times. J is TRBJ2-6 and V is TRBV7-3; D might be TRBD2 (6 bases). Germline CDR1 is SGHTA and CDR2 is FQGTGA. This CDR3 contains 19 residues. The V gene lost 6 bases and the J gene lost 0 bases, with 21 bases spanning the gap. The CDR3 bases are TGTGCCAGCAGACCCCAAGGGGCGGGACTCAGCTCTGGGGCCAACGTCCTGACTTTC. Amino acid sequence: CASRPQGAGLSSGANVLTF.

This clonotype was detected a few times. This chain uses TRBV27 with TRBJ2-7; D unclear. The CDR3 runs to 12 residues. In germline, CDR1 is MNHEY, CDR2 SMNVEV (reference sequence). Trimming pared 5 bases from V and 3 bases from J, leaving 8 bases between. Here the CDR3 reads CASSTLFYEQYF. CDR3 coding DNA: TGTGCCAGCAGTACACTTTTCTACGAGCAGTACTTC.